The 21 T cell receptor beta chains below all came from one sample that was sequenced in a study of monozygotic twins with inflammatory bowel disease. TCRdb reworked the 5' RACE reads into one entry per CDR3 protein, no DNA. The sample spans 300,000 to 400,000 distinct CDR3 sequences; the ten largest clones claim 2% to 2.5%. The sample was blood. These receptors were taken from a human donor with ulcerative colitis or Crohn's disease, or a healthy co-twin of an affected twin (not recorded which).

CDR3 region: CASSLARAVIGNQPQHF. This sequence joins TRBV7-2 and TRBJ1-5; the TRBD1 assignment by TCRdb is unverifiable without DNA. The CDR3 totals 17 residues. The germline V gene encodes CDR1 SGHTA and CDR2 FQGNSA.

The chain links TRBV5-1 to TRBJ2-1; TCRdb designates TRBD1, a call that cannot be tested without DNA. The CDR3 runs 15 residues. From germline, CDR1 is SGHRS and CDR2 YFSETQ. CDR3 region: CASSSTGTGGHEQFF.

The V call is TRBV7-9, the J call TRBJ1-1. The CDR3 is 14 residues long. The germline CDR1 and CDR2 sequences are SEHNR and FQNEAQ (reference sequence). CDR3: CASSAWTGNTEAFF.

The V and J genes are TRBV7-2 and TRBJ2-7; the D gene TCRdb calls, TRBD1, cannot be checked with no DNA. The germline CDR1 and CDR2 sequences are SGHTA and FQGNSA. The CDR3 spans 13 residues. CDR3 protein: CASSLIGQGEQYF.

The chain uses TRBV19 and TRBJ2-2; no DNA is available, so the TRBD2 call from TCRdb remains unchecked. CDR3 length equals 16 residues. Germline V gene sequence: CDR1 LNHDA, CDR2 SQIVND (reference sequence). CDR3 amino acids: CASSSMTSGATGELFF.

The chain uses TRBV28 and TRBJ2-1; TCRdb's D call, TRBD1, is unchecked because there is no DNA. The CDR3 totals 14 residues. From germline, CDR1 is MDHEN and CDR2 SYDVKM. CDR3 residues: CASSLGGQYNEQFF. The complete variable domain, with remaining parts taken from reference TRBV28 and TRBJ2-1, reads DVKVTQSSRYLVKRTGEKVFLECVQDMDHENMFWYRQDPGLGLRLIYFSYDVKMKEKGDIPEGYSVSREKKERFSLILESASTNQTSMYLCASSLGGQYNEQFFGPGTRLTVL.

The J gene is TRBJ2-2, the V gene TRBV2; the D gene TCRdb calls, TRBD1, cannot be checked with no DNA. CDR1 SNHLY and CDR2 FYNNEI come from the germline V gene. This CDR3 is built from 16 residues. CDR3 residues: CASSDVGRSRTGELFF.

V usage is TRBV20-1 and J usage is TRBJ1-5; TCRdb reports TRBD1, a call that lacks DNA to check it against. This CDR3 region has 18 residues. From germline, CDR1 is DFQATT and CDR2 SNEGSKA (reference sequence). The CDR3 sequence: CSARDGSGTGASNQPQHF.

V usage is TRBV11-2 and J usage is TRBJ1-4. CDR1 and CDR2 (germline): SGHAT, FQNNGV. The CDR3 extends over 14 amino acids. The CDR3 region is CASSLDPAGWKLFF.

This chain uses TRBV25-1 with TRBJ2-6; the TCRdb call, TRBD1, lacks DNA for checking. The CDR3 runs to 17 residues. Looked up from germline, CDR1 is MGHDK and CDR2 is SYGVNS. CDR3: CASSEGNRASGANVLTF.

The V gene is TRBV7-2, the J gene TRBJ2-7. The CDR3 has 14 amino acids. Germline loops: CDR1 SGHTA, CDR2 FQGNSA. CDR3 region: CASSLAVNIYEQYF.

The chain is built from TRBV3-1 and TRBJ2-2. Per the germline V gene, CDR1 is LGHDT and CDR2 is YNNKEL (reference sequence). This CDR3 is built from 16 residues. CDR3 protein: CASSQVSATNTGELFF.

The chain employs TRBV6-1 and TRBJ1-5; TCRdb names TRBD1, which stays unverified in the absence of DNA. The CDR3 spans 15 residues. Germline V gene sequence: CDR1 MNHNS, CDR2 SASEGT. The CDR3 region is CASRERDRSNQPQHF.

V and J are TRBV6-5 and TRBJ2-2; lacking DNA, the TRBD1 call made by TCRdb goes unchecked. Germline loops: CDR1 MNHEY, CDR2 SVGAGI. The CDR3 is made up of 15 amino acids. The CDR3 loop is CASSYGHVNTGELFF.

The CDR3 sequence: CATSRDFQLNQPQHF. The chain has TRBV15 and TRBJ1-5. CDR1 is LNHNV, CDR2 YYDKDF, per germline (reference sequence). This CDR3 is built from 15 residues.

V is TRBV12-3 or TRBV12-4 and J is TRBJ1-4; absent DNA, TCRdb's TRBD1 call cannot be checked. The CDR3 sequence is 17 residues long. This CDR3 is CASSLSLPTGGREKLFF.

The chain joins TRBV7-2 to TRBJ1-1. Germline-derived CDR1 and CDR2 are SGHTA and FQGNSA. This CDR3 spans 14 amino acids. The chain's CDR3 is CASSLVAGNTEAFF.

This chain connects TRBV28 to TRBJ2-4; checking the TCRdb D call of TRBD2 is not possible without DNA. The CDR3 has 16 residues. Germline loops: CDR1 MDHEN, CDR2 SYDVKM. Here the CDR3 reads CASSFGSGSSKNIQYF.

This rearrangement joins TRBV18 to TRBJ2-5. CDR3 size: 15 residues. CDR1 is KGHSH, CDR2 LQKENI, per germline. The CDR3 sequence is CASSPFKGDQETQYF.

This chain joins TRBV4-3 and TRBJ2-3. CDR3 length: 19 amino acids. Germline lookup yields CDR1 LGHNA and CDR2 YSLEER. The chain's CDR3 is CASSQDWVETDQSTDTQYF.

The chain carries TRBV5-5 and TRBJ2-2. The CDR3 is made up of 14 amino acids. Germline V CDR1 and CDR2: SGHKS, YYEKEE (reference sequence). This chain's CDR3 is CASSLVSYTGELFF.